Listed here are 12 T cell receptor beta chains from one sample, sequenced in a study of cytomegalovirus exposure and HLA in healthy donors (dated by TCRdb to about 2017). The library was built by means of the immunoSEQ multiplex PCR assay. This is the immuneACCESS table as TCRdb keeps it, with only in-frame sequences that have V and J called. A part of the clones is gone; compared with another copy, unresolved V genes explain less than half, and the rest is unexplained. This sample holds 90,000 to 130,000 clones; 70% to 85% were observed only once. Around 3% of the sample is in the top ten clones. Material for sequencing was PBMCs. All receptors derive from a woman aged 18-29 years in good health and CMV-seronegative.

The rearrangement links TRBV5-6 to TRBJ2-1; 7 bases fit TRBD2. This CDR3 comprises 15 residues. CDR1 and CDR2 (germline): SGHDT, YYEEEE. The V segment lost 4 bases and the J segment 6 bases; nucleotides outside the gene matches: 10. The DNA for the CDR3 is TGTGCCAGCAGCCTAAGCCTAGCGGCGACCAATGAGCAGTTCTTC. Encoded protein: CASSLSLAATNEQFF. The whole variable domain, remainder taken from reference TRBV5-6 and TRBJ2-1, is DAGVTQSPTHLIKTRGQQVTLRCSPKSGHDTVSWYQQALGQGPQFIFQYYEEEERQRGNFPDRFSGHQFPNYSSELNVNALLLGDSALYLCASSLSLAATNEQFFGPGTRLTVL.

V gene TRBV28 combines with J gene TRBJ1-2; the D is unclear. Germline V CDR1 and CDR2: MDHEN, SYDVKM. Trimming removed 1 base from V and 4 bases from J, with 10 bases in between. The CDR3 loop spans 14 amino acids. CDR3 sequence: CASSLLEGRYGYTF. CDR3 nucleotide sequence: TGTGCCAGCAGTTTATTGGAGGGCCGCTATGGCTACACCTTC.

The chain combines TRBV19 with TRBJ1-4, with a weak D call TRBD1 (5 bases). V lost 2 bases and J lost 0, with 13 bases in between. The germline V gene encodes CDR1 LNHDA and CDR2 SQIVND (reference sequence). The CDR3 length is 17 residues. Written as DNA, the CDR3 is TGTGCCAGTAGTATATATCAGGGCGGCGCAACTAATGAAAAACTGTTTTTT. Protein: CASSIYQGGATNEKLFF. Based on the CDR3 plus reference TRBV19 and TRBJ1-4, the full variable domain is DGGITQSPKYLFRKEGQNVTLSCEQNLNHDAMYWYRQDPGQGLRLIYYSQIVNDFQKGDIAEGYSVSREKKESFPLTVTSAQKNPTAFYLCASSIYQGGATNEKLFFGSGTQLSVL.

The chain uses TRBV4-1 and TRBJ2-7; tentative D call: TRBD2 (6 bases). V gave up 1 base and J gave up 5 bases, with 18 bases separating them. Germline lookup yields CDR1 MGHRA and CDR2 YSYEKL. The CDR3 has 16 residues. As DNA, the CDR3 is TGCGCCAGCAGCCAAGGAGCCGCGGGGAAGAGGGACGAGCAGTACTTC. As protein: CASSQGAAGKRDEQYF.

This rearrangement joins TRBV7-9 to TRBJ2-3; the match to TRBD1 covers 11 bases. The CDR3 covers 17 residues. The germline gives CDR1 SEHNR, CDR2 FQNEAQ (reference sequence). V lost 0 bases, J lost 5 bases, and 7 bases stayed unmatched. Here the CDR3 reads CASSLAYRTGGGDTQYF. CDR3 sequence (DNA): TGTGCCAGCAGCTTAGCGTACAGGACAGGGGGCGGAGATACGCAGTATTTT. Full variable domain (missing parts from reference TRBV7-9 and TRBJ2-3): DTGVSQNPRHKITKRGQNVTFRCDPISEHNRLYWYRQTLGQGPEFLTYFQNEAQLEKSRLLSDRFSAERPKGSFSTLEIQRTEQGDSAMYLCASSLAYRTGGGDTQYFGPGTRLTVL.

The rearrangement links TRBV2 to TRBJ1-2, with D possibly TRBD1 on 5 matching bases. Trimming shortened V by 2 bases and J by 8 bases, and 12 bases separated the two germline ends. The CDR3 extends over 13 amino acids. Germline V gives CDR1 SNHLY, CDR2 FYNNEI. CDR3 residues: CASSERRGWGYTF. CDR3 DNA: TGTGCCAGCAGTGAAAGGAGGGGCTGGGGCTACACCTTC.

This chain joins TRBV6-5 and TRBJ2-7; TRBD1 matches at 10 bases. The CDR3 is made up of 15 amino acids. Germline CDR1 MNHEY, CDR2 SVGAGI. V was pared by 2 bases and J by 3 bases, with 4 bases of the junction left unmatched. The CDR3 protein is CASSYPGQGYYEQYF. The DNA for the CDR3 is TGTGCCAGCAGTTACCCGGGACAGGGGTACTACGAGCAGTACTTC.

This sequence joins TRBV6-6 and TRBJ1-1; D gene uncertain. V lost 6 bases to trimming and J lost 1 base, with 12 bases between them. The CDR3 loop spans 14 amino acids. Germline CDR1 MNHNY, CDR2 SVGAGI (reference sequence). DNA of the CDR3: TGTGCCAGCAGCTCGCGCCAGGCGAACACTGAAGCTTTCTTT. Residues: CASSSRQANTEAFF.

V gene TRBV30 combines with J gene TRBJ1-2; D is ambiguous. The length of the CDR3 is 8 residues. The V gene's germline CDR1 is GTSNPN and CDR2 SVGIG (reference sequence). V was trimmed by 7 bases and J by 6 bases, leaving 3 bases between them. CDR3 amino acids: CASDGYTF. CDR3 DNA: TGTGCCTCGGATGGCTACACCTTC.

This chain uses TRBV2 with TRBJ1-2; TRBD1 matches 7 bases. Germline loops: CDR1 SNHLY, CDR2 FYNNEI. V gave up 2 bases and J gave up 4 bases; unmatched junction bases: 4. The CDR3 contains 14 residues. The CDR3 region has the DNA TGTGCCAGCAGTGAAAGGGGACAGCTCTATGGCTACACCTTC. Its translation is CASSERGQLYGYTF.

Only one count was recorded for this clone. The chain couples TRBV30 to TRBJ2-7; perhaps TRBD2 as D (5 bases). V was trimmed by 1 base and J by 0 bases, leaving 19 bases between them. This CDR3 contains 17 residues. The germline V gene has CDR1 GTSNPN and CDR2 SVGIG (reference sequence). CDR3 region: CAWSDKSGRTSSYEQYF. CDR3 bases: TGTGCCTGGAGTGATAAATCGGGGAGAACATCCTCCTACGAGCAGTACTTC.

This chain links TRBV5-1 with TRBJ2-2; D remains unclear. Germline V gene lookup returns CDR1 SGHRS and CDR2 YFSETQ. The CDR3 has 14 residues. The ends were cut back, 5 bases at V and 1 base at J, with 9 bases in the middle. This chain's CDR3 is CASSNPQNTGELFF. The CDR3 nucleotides read TGCGCCAGCAGTAATCCACAGAACACCGGGGAGCTGTTTTTT.